This TCR beta chain was profiled in a study of blood T cell repertoires in COVID-19. Overall study: The United States, Italy and Spain provided the acute and convalescent COVID-19 samples. Sources were T cells, B-cell-depleted T cells, or PBMCs; the material itself was cDNA or gDNA.

Source study methods: Reference gene primers were amplified, and this amplification served to estimate nucleated cell counts. Profiled with immunoSEQ multiplex PCR; TCRdb holds only in-frame clones, not every one. The V and J calls and clone size were taken over from that table, and D and trimming were inferred from the DNA. Of some 45,000 clones in the sample, roughly 87% were seen once. This TCR was recovered from a woman in her sixties or seventies with acute or convalescent COVID-19. Sequenced: peripheral blood.

The CDR3 nucleotides read TGTGCCAGCAGCTCCGGACTAGCGGGGGCCAGCTCCTACGAGCAGTACTTC. Translation gives CASSSGLAGASSYEQYF. The chain uses TRBV5-4 and TRBJ2-7; 13 positions match TRBD2. V was pared by 3 bases and J by 0 bases, with 6 bases of the junction left unmatched. CDR1 and CDR2 (germline): SGHNT, YYREEE (reference sequence). The length of the CDR3 is 17 residues.